Listed here are 8 T cell receptor beta chains from one sample, sequenced in a study of blood T cell repertoires in COVID-19. The assay was immunoSEQ multiplex PCR, and TCRdb's table has in-frame clones only and misses some. The sample holds 180,000 or so clones, 86% seen once. The sequencing sample was made of peripheral blood. The receptors stem from a man younger than 35 with acute or convalescent COVID-19.

The chain joins TRBV19 to TRBJ1-1; 12 bases align to TRBD1. Losses at the gene ends were 5 bases for V and 3 bases for J; bases not matched to a gene: 4. CDR1 LNHDA and CDR2 SQIVND come from the germline V gene (reference sequence). The CDR3 runs 15 residues. The CDR3 here is CASSVGQGAYTEAFF. CDR3 DNA sequence: TGTGCCAGTAGTGTGGGACAGGGGGCTTACACTGAAGCTTTCTTT.

A few counts support this clone. V usage is TRBV7-8 and J usage is TRBJ2-7; D is undetermined. V was trimmed by 1 base and J by 0 bases, leaving 7 bases between them. The CDR3 is 14 residues long. Per the germline V gene, CDR1 is SGHVS and CDR2 is FQNEAQ. CDR3 nucleotides: TGTGCCAGCAGCTTAGAGCACGTCTCCTACGAGCAGTACGTC. It encodes CASSLEHVSYEQYV.

V and J are TRBV30 and TRBJ1-1; 8 bases match TRBD1. The CDR3 is 14 residues long. Germline values: CDR1 GTSNPN, CDR2 SVGIG (reference sequence). V gave up 5 bases and J gave up 2 bases; unmatched junction bases: 7. The CDR3 protein is CAWWTGTGNTEAFF. The CDR3 DNA is TGTGCCTGGTGGACCGGGACAGGAAACACTGAAGCTTTCTTT.

The rearrangement links TRBV19 to TRBJ2-3; TRBD2 agrees at 7 bases. The V gene's germline CDR1 is LNHDA and CDR2 SQIVND (reference sequence). The V and J ends lost 0 bases and 0 bases, in that order; junction bases with no gene match: 9. This CDR3 is built from 18 residues. The CDR3 sequence is CASSIDHPLAVSTDTQYF. CDR3 coding DNA: TGTGCCAGTAGTATAGATCATCCCCTAGCGGTTAGCACAGATACGCAGTATTTT.

The J gene is TRBJ1-6, the V gene TRBV3-1 (or the pseudogene TRBV3-2); TRBD1 aligns across 7 bases. The CDR3 has 19 amino acids. V was pared by 1 base and J by 4 bases, with 13 bases of the junction left unmatched. Germline CDR1 and CDR2: LGHDT and YNNKEL (reference sequence). CDR3 nucleotides: TGTGCCAGCAGCCAAGGAGGGGGCGGGATCCCGATATATAATTCACCCCTCCACTTT. It yields the protein CASSQGGGGIPIYNSPLHF.

The V call is TRBV30, the J call TRBJ1-2; D is uncertain. V was trimmed by 1 base and J by 8 bases, leaving 11 bases between them. This CDR3 comprises 12 residues. Germline CDR1 and CDR2: GTSNPN and SVGIG (reference sequence). The CDR3 region is CAWSDLPGGYTF. As DNA, the CDR3 is TGTGCCTGGAGTGATCTCCCGGGGGGCTACACCTTC.

The chain carries TRBV5-4 and TRBJ1-6; TRBD1 matches at 10 bases. The CDR3 sequence is 14 residues long. J gave up 5 bases and V 4 bases, and 0 bases lay outside the gene matches. In germline, CDR1 is SGHNT, CDR2 YYREEE (reference sequence). The CDR3 region has the DNA TGTGCCAGCAGCGGACAGGGGGATAATTCACCCCTCCACTTT. Translation: CASSGQGDNSPLHF.

The J gene is TRBJ1-5, the V gene TRBV27, with a tentative D call TRBD1 (6 bases). Trimming removed 6 bases from V and 5 bases from J, with 17 bases in between. The CDR3 contains 15 residues. Germline loops: CDR1 MNHEY, CDR2 SMNVEV (reference sequence). CDR3 nucleotides: TGTGCCAGCAGGCCAACAGGGACTATACATCAGCCCCAGCATTTT. The encoded protein is CASRPTGTIHQPQHF.